This TCR beta chain was profiled in a study of blood T cell repertoires in COVID-19. Germline assignment: CDR1 KGHSH and CDR2 LQKENI. Trimming took 3 bases from V and 1 from J, leaving 10 bases between them. The CDR3 length is 15 residues. Participant ages covered roughly 18 to 89 years across around 25 US areas. Authors' processing steps: Quantification of nucleated cells was approximated via reference gene primer amplification. Here immunoSEQ multiplex PCR was the method, and the copy in TCRdb shows in-frame clones only, minus some. That table is the source of V, J and clone size, and D and trimming were worked out from the DNA. The profile shows under 200,000 clones, 88% of them singletons.

The rearrangement uses TRBV18 and TRBJ1-5; a possible D gene is TRBD1 (5 bases). The clonotype was recovered from a woman aged 50 to 65 who had recovered from COVID-19. Sequencing was carried out using PBMCs or T cells enriched from blood (not recorded which). CDR3 region: CASSPWQGSNQPQHF. CDR3 coding DNA: TGTGCCAGCTCACCCTGGCAGGGCAGCAATCAGCCCCAGCATTTT.